This T cell receptor beta chain came from a study of blood T cell repertoires in COVID-19. Study-wide context: Researchers got acute and convalescent COVID-19 samples from the United States, Italy and Spain. The cDNA or gDNA used as material had been derived from T cells, B-cell-depleted T cells, or PBMCs.

The CDR3 is made up of 16 amino acids. Germline V gene sequence: CDR1 MGHRA, CDR2 YSYEKL. The ends lost 5 bases at V and 4 bases at J; junction bases unmatched: 11. Study processing details: Researchers report that nucleated cell counts were estimated from reference gene primer amplification. Data came from immunoSEQ multiplex PCR; TCRdb stores just in-frame clones and leaves some out. For V, J and clone size, that table is used; D and trimming come from the DNA. The top ten hold almost 8.5% of the sample, which has 150,000 to 200,000 clones, around 76% seen once. This receptor was obtained from a woman aged 65 to 85 with acute or convalescent COVID-19. The sample consisted of peripheral blood. The rearrangement joins TRBV4-1 to TRBJ1-3; TRBD1 aligns across 7 bases. The CDR3 DNA follows: TGCGCCAGCAGCACTACAGGGGAAGAGGGGGGAAACACCATATATTTT. This encodes CASSTTGEEGGNTIYF.